This is a list of T cell receptor beta chains from one sample in a study of cytomegalovirus exposure and HLA in healthy donors. Only in-frame clones appear in the TCRdb table, and some are missing; sequencing was by immunoSEQ multiplex PCR. The data hold about 97,000 clones, with 73% observed a single time. The sample taken for sequencing was PBMCs. Source of these receptors: a man aged 40-49 years in good health and CMV-seronegative. CDR3s include the opening cysteine and the closing phenylalanine or tryptophan. The D gene is left open where the match is weak. Expanded clones are given a class, and other clones once, few, many or no size at all.

cdr3_aa,cdr3_nt,d_call,j_call,v_call,clone_size,cdr3_length
CASSVLSGGTTDTQYF,TGTGCCAGCAGCGTTCTTAGCGGGGGGACCACAGATACGCAGTATTTT,TRBD2,TRBJ2-3,TRBV9,.,16
CASSYYGELTF,TGTGCCAGTAGCTACTACGGTGAACTGACTTTC,.,TRBJ2-6,TRBV19,.,11
CASSPSTVNHNYEQYF,TGTGCCAGCAGCCCGTCGACAGTGAACCACAACTACGAGCAGTACTTC,.,TRBJ2-7,TRBV14,.,16
CASRGLGNQPQHF,TGTGCCAGCAGGGGGCTGGGCAATCAGCCCCAGCATTTT,.,TRBJ1-5,TRBV2,.,13
CASSYTPQGNQYF,TGTGCCAGCAGTTACACACCCCAGGGGAACCAGTACTTC,.,TRBJ2-5,TRBV6-5,few,13
CASQGQINTGELFF,TGTGCCAGCCAAGGACAGATTAACACCGGGGAGCTGTTTTTT,.,TRBJ2-2,TRBV18,.,14
CASSYTRGNSPLHF,TGTGCCAGCAGTTACACTCGCGGAAATTCACCCCTCCACTTT,.,TRBJ1-6,TRBV6-5,.,14
CASSRVGFGGYNEQFF,TGTGCCAGCAGTCGTGTGGGGTTCGGGGGATACAATGAGCAGTTCTTC,.,TRBJ2-1,TRBV5-6,few,16
CASSPFRETQYF,TGTGCCAGCAGCCCATTCAGGGAGACCCAGTACTTC,.,TRBJ2-5,TRBV11-2,.,12
CATSRQRRETQYF,TGTGCCACCAGCAGACAGAGGAGAGAGACCCAGTACTTC,.,TRBJ2-5,TRBV15,.,13
CASSQGEGTEQYF,TGCGCCAGCAGCCAAGGGGAGGGAACCGAGCAGTACTTC,TRBD2,TRBJ2-7,TRBV4-3,.,13
CASSQDSRQGRHEQFF,TGCGCCAGCAGCCAAGATTCGAGACAGGGTAGGCATGAGCAGTTCTTC,TRBD1,TRBJ2-1,TRBV4-3,.,16
CASANLQVSYEQYF,TGTGCCAGCGCGAACCTCCAGGTTTCCTACGAGCAGTACTTC,.,TRBJ2-7,TRBV6-6,.,14
CAISAGEETQYF,TGTGCCATCAGTGCAGGGGAAGAGACCCAGTACTTC,.,TRBJ2-5,TRBV10-3,.,12
CAISPLRGADHEQYF,TGTGCCATCAGTCCTCTCCGGGGGGCGGACCACGAGCAGTACTTC,.,TRBJ2-7,TRBV10-3,.,15
CASSSGSRRPQHF,TGTGCCAGCAGTTCCGGGTCAAGACGGCCCCAGCATTTT,.,TRBJ1-5,TRBV6-5,few,13
CASSCRNTIYF,TGCGCCAGCAGTTGCAGGAACACCATATATTTT,.,TRBJ1-3,TRBV10-1,many,11
CASTLGGETQYF,TGTGCCAGCACCCTGGGGGGAGAGACCCAGTACTTC,.,TRBJ2-5,TRBV2,many,12
CASSARTGGVDLHGYTF,TGTGCCAGTAGTGCCCGGACAGGAGGCGTAGATCTGCATGGCTACACCTTC,TRBD1,TRBJ1-2,TRBV19,.,17
CASSFPGIADNSPLHF,TGTGCCAGCAGTTTCCCCGGGATAGCAGATAATTCACCCCTCCACTTT,.,TRBJ1-6,TRBV28,.,16
CASGYRTGDSAYEQYF,TGTGCTAGTGGTTACCGGACAGGGGATAGCGCCTACGAGCAGTACTTC,TRBD1,TRBJ2-7,TRBV12-5,.,16
CASSFLGREQYF,TGTGCCAGCAGCTTTTTGGGCCGCGAGCAGTACTTC,.,TRBJ2-7,TRBV7-2,once,12
CASSLVAAPGLTQYF,TGTGCCAGCAGCTTAGTTGCGGCCCCCGGTCTTACCCAGTACTTC,.,TRBJ2-5,TRBV7-2,.,15
CATREFSYNSPLHF,TGTGCCACCCGGGAGTTCTCCTATAATTCACCCCTCCACTTT,.,TRBJ1-6,TRBV6-4,.,14
CASSLKTGTNSPLHF,TGTGCCAGCAGCTTAAAGACAGGGACAAATTCACCCCTCCACTTT,TRBD1,TRBJ1-6,TRBV7-2,.,15
CASRDRSNQPQHF,TGTGCCAGCAGGGACAGGAGCAATCAGCCCCAGCATTTT,TRBD1,TRBJ1-5,TRBV2,.,13
CATHRGQQETQYF,TGTGCCACCCATCGAGGACAGCAGGAGACCCAGTACTTC,.,TRBJ2-5,TRBV2,.,13
CASSRDVTNEKLFF,TGTGCCAGCAGTCGGGATGTAACTAATGAAAAACTGTTTTTT,.,TRBJ1-4,TRBV2,few,14
CASSLGRQGPYEQYF,TGTGCCAGCAGCTTAGGCAGACAGGGACCCTACGAGCAGTACTTC,TRBD1,TRBJ2-7,TRBV7-9,.,15
CASSSRAAGTSYEQYF,TGTGCCAGCAGCTCTAGGGCCGCAGGGACTTCCTACGAGCAGTACTTC,.,TRBJ2-7,TRBV7-2,.,16
CASRPGLAGENQETQYF,TGCGCCAGCAGACCGGGACTAGCGGGGGAGAATCAAGAGACCCAGTACTTC,TRBD2,TRBJ2-5,TRBV4-1,once,17
CASSLDSHYSNQPQHF,TGTGCCAGCAGCTTGGACAGCCACTATAGCAATCAGCCCCAGCATTTT,.,TRBJ1-5,TRBV7-2,.,16
CASSFAGEETQYF,TGCGCCAGCAGCTTCGCGGGGGAAGAGACCCAGTACTTC,TRBD2,TRBJ2-5,TRBV5-1,.,13
CASQRSTDGYTF,TGTGCCAGCCAACGATCGACAGATGGCTACACCTTC,.,TRBJ1-2,TRBV6-1,.,12
CASSIVQGNSPLHF,TGTGCCAGTAGTATCGTCCAGGGAAATTCACCCCTCCACTTT,.,TRBJ1-6,TRBV19,.,14
CASSLGSLVSLHF,TGTGCCAGCAGCTTAGGTTCCCTCGTTTCCCTCCACTTT,.,TRBJ1-6,TRBV7-9,.,13
CASSQVGGEYGYTF,TGTGCCAGCAGCCAGGTCGGGGGGGAATACGGCTACACCTTC,.,TRBJ1-2,TRBV4-2,few,14
CASSDTRLPREQYF,TGTGCCAGCAGTGACACCAGACTCCCGCGGGAGCAGTACTTC,TRBD2,TRBJ2-5,TRBV2,.,14
CATSRDYPAGTVKYEQYF,TGTGCCACCAGCAGAGATTACCCGGCCGGGACAGTAAAATACGAGCAGTACTTC,TRBD1,TRBJ2-7,TRBV15,.,18
CASSLGSATDTQYF,TGTGCCAGCAGCTTAGGTAGCGCCACAGATACGCAGTATTTT,.,TRBJ2-3,TRBV11-2,.,14